One sample yielded the 26 T cell receptor beta chains listed below, sequenced in a study of blood T cells in healthy people across ages. The use of a sample-barcoded 5' primer and a J-beta primer mix characterized a second PCR of roughly 7 to 12 cycles. TCRdb re-analysed the 5' RACE reads in MiXCR, keeping a single row per CDR3 protein. The sample contains roughly 1,800,000 distinct CDR3 sequences, roughly 49% of which appear only once. Specimen: blood. The receptors shown here come from a woman between 40 and 55 years old in good health.

In this sample, this clonotype turned up a few times. This chain uses TRBV5-1 with TRBJ2-7; 8 nucleotides match TRBD1. Trimming took 4 bases from V and 6 from J; bases not matched to a gene: 3. The V gene's germline CDR1 is SGHRS and CDR2 YFSETQ. The CDR3 runs to 12 residues. The CDR3 here is CASSTDRGEQYF. CDR3 nucleotide sequence: TGCGCCAGCAGCACCGACAGGGGCGAGCAGTACTTC.

J is TRBJ1-6 and V is TRBV5-1; a weak D match, TRBD1 (5 bases). CDR1 SGHRS and CDR2 YFSETQ come from the germline V gene. V lost 0 bases and J 6 bases, leaving 13 bases between the germline ends. The CDR3 spans 16 residues. In nucleotides, the CDR3 is TGCGCCAGCAGCTTGGACGGATTTAGGGGTAATTCACCCCTCCACTTT. Its translation is CASSLDGFRGNSPLHF.

In its sample, this clonotype was seen once. CDR3 protein: CSARSPGASGANVLTF. The CDR3 coding sequence is TGCAGTGCTAGGTCCCCAGGGGCCTCTGGGGCCAACGTCCTGACTTTC. The rearrangement uses TRBV20-1 and TRBJ2-6; possibly TRBD1 for D (6 bases). Trimming took 3 bases from V and 0 from J, leaving 12 bases between them. CDR1 and CDR2 (germline): DFQATT, SNEGSKA (reference sequence). The CDR3 is made up of 16 amino acids.

The V call is TRBV7-2, the J call TRBJ1-1; no firm D call. Trimming stripped 5 bases from V and 8 bases from J, with 9 bases between. CDR1 and CDR2 from the germline V gene are SGHTA and FQGNSA. The CDR3 sequence is 11 residues long. The CDR3 DNA reads TGTGCCAGCAGCGGACCAGGAGAAGCTTTCTTT. It encodes CASSGPGEAFF.

This clonotype was seen ten or more times. The genes are TRBV20-1 and TRBJ2-7, with TRBD1 as a possible D gene (5 bases). From germline, CDR1 is DFQATT and CDR2 SNEGSKA (reference sequence). V dropped 3 bases and J dropped 0 bases, with 9 bases sitting between them. This CDR3 is built from 13 residues. CDR3: CSARGQVSYEQYF. In DNA, the CDR3 is TGCAGTGCTAGGGGGCAGGTCTCCTACGAGCAGTACTTC.

The chain has TRBV12-3 or TRBV12-4 and TRBJ2-7; 9 bases align to TRBD1. The CDR3 totals 15 residues. The junction had 8 bases not matched to a gene; V was cut back by 1 base and J by 7 bases. CDR3 protein: CASSLGTGVYNEQYF. The CDR3 bases are TGTGCCAGCAGTTTAGGGACAGGGGTTTACAATGAGCAGTACTTC.

The CDR3 spells CATSRDQRTAHTDTQYF. In nucleotides, the CDR3 is TGTGCCACCAGCAGAGATCAAAGGACAGCCCACACAGATACGCAGTATTTT. V and J are TRBV15 and TRBJ2-3; D possibly corresponds to TRBD1 (6 bases). Trimming took off 0 bases at V and 2 bases at J, with 15 bases between the two ends. CDR3 length equals 17 residues. The germline V gene has CDR1 LNHNV and CDR2 YYDKDF (reference sequence).

The V call is TRBV5-1, the J call TRBJ2-3; 13 nucleotides align to TRBD2. After removal of 5 bases from V and 2 bases from J, the junction contained 5 bases not matched to a gene. The CDR3 loop spans 16 amino acids. Germline CDR1 and CDR2: SGHRS and YFSETQ. Here the CDR3 reads CASRMTSGGPTDTQYF. Here the CDR3 DNA reads TGCGCCAGCAGGATGACTAGCGGGGGGCCCACAGATACGCAGTATTTT.

This clonotype was seen a few times. The chain links TRBV29-1 to TRBJ2-5; D remains unclear. The V end lost 5 bases, the J end lost 1 base, and 8 bases lay between the germline ends. The germline gives CDR1 SQVTM, CDR2 ANQGSEA. The CDR3 loop spans 12 amino acids. The CDR3 nucleotides read TGCAGCGTTAGGCACTTCCAAGAGACCCAGTACTTC. As protein: CSVRHFQETQYF.

This clonotype came up a few times. The gene calls are TRBV6-6 and TRBJ2-1; perhaps TRBD2 as D (6 bases). Trimming removed 7 bases from V and 3 bases from J, with 22 bases in between. Germline V CDR1 and CDR2: MNHNY, SVGAGI (reference sequence). This CDR3 is 17 amino acids long. The CDR3 DNA follows: TGTGCCAGCACCGTACTAGCCGGCCCGATGGGCTACAATGAGCAGTTCTTC. Its protein is CASTVLAGPMGYNEQFF.

V and J are TRBV29-1 and TRBJ2-5; D is possibly TRBD1 (5 bases). Trimming took off 2 bases at V and 5 bases at J, with 12 bases between the two ends. This CDR3 spans 13 amino acids. Germline assignment: CDR1 SQVTM and CDR2 ANQGSEA. The CDR3 region has the DNA TGCAGCGTTGAAAAGGCAGGGCGTGAGACCCAGTACTTC. This encodes CSVEKAGRETQYF.

V and J are TRBV5-5 and TRBJ1-2; D call uncertain. Per germline, CDR1 SGHKS and CDR2 YYEKEE (reference sequence). The CDR3 is 15 residues long. With 0 bases removed from V and 0 bases from J, the gap between germline ends came to 9 bases. DNA of the CDR3: TGTGCCAGCAGCTTGGTTGTGGGTACTAACTATGGCTACACCTTC. Encoded protein: CASSLVVGTNYGYTF.

V and J are TRBV24-1 and TRBJ2-5; D could derive from TRBD1 or TRBD2 (6 bases each). The V and J ends lost 6 bases and 1 base respectively, with 11 bases between them. From germline, CDR1 is KGHDR and CDR2 SFDVKD. The CDR3 runs 14 residues. This chain's CDR3 is CATSLGGTQETQYF. The CDR3 DNA sequence: TGTGCCACCAGTTTAGGGGGGACCCAAGAGACCCAGTACTTC.

The chain couples TRBV5-1 to TRBJ2-7; D might be TRBD1 (6 bases). V gave up 5 bases and J gave up 0 bases, with 15 bases separating them. Germline CDR1 SGHRS, CDR2 YFSETQ. CDR3 length: 15 amino acids. The CDR3 sequence is CASRRLETGSYEQYF. The CDR3 DNA is TGCGCCAGCAGGCGTCTTGAGACAGGCTCCTACGAGCAGTACTTC.

The rearrangement joins TRBV7-9 to TRBJ2-3, with D tentatively TRBD1 or TRBD2 (5 bases each). The CDR3 has 16 amino acids. Germline V lookup: CDR1 SEHNR, CDR2 FQNEAQ (reference sequence). Trimming pared 5 bases from V and 1 base from J, leaving 16 bases between. The CDR3 is CASSPVSGARTDTQYF. CDR3 nucleotide sequence: TGTGCCAGCAGCCCCGTTTCCGGGGCCCGCACAGATACGCAGTATTTT.

With regard to this clonotype: Sequence at one end of the junction differs from germline and may be a read error. The chain combines TRBV7-9 with TRBJ1-4; a weak D match, TRBD1 (6 bases). Germline CDR1 reads SEHNR; CDR2 reads FQNEAQ (reference sequence). The CDR3 extends over 14 amino acids. Here the CDR3 DNA reads TGTGCCAGCGGCGAGGGGACAACTGATGAAAAACTGTTTTTT. Translating gives CASGEGTTDEKLFF.

CDR3 sequence: CSAAGGRADTQYF. The CDR3, as DNA: TGCAGTGCTGCCGGGGGCCGCGCAGATACGCAGTATTTT. This rearrangement joins TRBV20-1 to TRBJ2-3; D may correspond to TRBD1 or TRBD2 (6 bases each). The CDR3 runs to 13 residues. Germline V gene lookup returns CDR1 DFQATT and CDR2 SNEGSKA (reference sequence). Trimming took off 5 bases at V and 4 bases at J, with 13 bases between the two ends.

This clonotype occurred a few times. The CDR3 bases are TGTGCCAGCACCCGCAGGGAAGGGATAGGTGAGCAGTTCTTC. Protein: CASTRREGIGEQFF. This rearrangement joins TRBV12-3 or TRBV12-4 to TRBJ2-1; tentative D call: TRBD1 (5 bases). The CDR3 consists of 14 residues. V was trimmed by 7 bases and J by 9 bases, leaving 19 bases between them.

The V and J genes are TRBV20-1 and TRBJ1-6; D gene uncertain. Germline loops: CDR1 DFQATT, CDR2 SNEGSKA (reference sequence). This CDR3 has 13 residues. Deletions cut 3 bases from V and 9 bases from J, with 12 bases between. The CDR3 loop reads CSARDPILSPLHF. The CDR3 DNA reads as TGCAGTGCTAGGGATCCTATTCTTTCACCCCTCCACTTT.

J is TRBJ2-1 and V is TRBV5-1; 9 bases map to TRBD2. CDR1 and CDR2 from the germline V gene are SGHRS and YFSETQ. The CDR3 contains 16 residues. J was trimmed by 3 bases and V by 1 base; bases with no gene match: 5. This CDR3 reads CASSLSGRGGYNEQFF. For the CDR3, the DNA is TGCGCCAGCAGCTTGTCTGGGCGGGGGGGCTACAATGAGCAGTTCTTC.

This clonotype was counted only a few times. The rearrangement joins TRBV6-6 to TRBJ2-7, with D possibly being TRBD2 (7 bases). CDR1 is MNHNY, CDR2 SVGAGI, per germline (reference sequence). The germline V and J ends were trimmed by 0 bases and 0 bases, with 15 bases remaining between them. This CDR3 spans 17 amino acids. DNA of the CDR3: TGTGCCAGCAGTTACTCGATTCGGGGGGCAAGCTCCTACGAGCAGTACTTC. It codes for CASSYSIRGASSYEQYF.

This clonotype was seen many times. V is TRBV4-3 and J is TRBJ2-7, with D hard to call. The germline V and J ends were trimmed by 1 base and 1 base, with 8 bases remaining between them. The CDR3 is 14 amino acids. Germline-derived CDR1 and CDR2 are LGHNA and YSLEER. The chain's CDR3 is CASSQARASYEQYF. The CDR3 region has the DNA TGCGCCAGCAGCCAAGCCCGGGCGTCCTACGAGCAGTACTTC.

The chain is built from TRBV7-9 and TRBJ1-2; D is possibly TRBD1 (5 bases). V was trimmed by 3 bases and J by 3 bases, leaving 8 bases between them. The CDR3 is made up of 13 amino acids. Germline loops: CDR1 SEHNR, CDR2 FQNEAQ (reference sequence). The CDR3 spells CASSLTEDYGYTF. The CDR3 region has the DNA TGTGCCAGCAGCTTGACAGAAGACTATGGCTACACCTTC.

This clonotype has a handful of counts. The chain is built from TRBV5-1 and TRBJ2-1; 10 bases line up with TRBD1. The germline CDR1 and CDR2 sequences are SGHRS and YFSETQ. This CDR3 has 16 amino acids. V was pared by 1 base and J by 7 bases, with 8 bases of the junction left unmatched. The CDR3 sequence: CASSLFIGTGVNEQFF. CDR3 sequence (DNA): TGCGCCAGCAGCTTGTTTATCGGGACAGGGGTGAATGAGCAGTTCTTC.

The rearrangement joins TRBV11-2 to TRBJ2-3; the D gene is possibly TRBD2 (5 bases). Germline-derived CDR1 and CDR2 are SGHAT and FQNNGV. Trimming stripped 1 base from V and 3 bases from J, with 14 bases between. This CDR3 region has 16 residues. CDR3 sequence reads: CASSLGSGTSTDTQYF. CDR3 nucleotide sequence: TGTGCCAGCAGCTTAGGTTCTGGCACTAGTACAGATACGCAGTATTTT.

This clonotype was seen only a few times. The V call is TRBV5-1, the J call TRBJ2-5; the match to TRBD2 covers 9 bases. V was clipped by 0 bases and J by 2 bases; unmatched bases: 5. The CDR3 spans 16 residues. Germline V gene lookup returns CDR1 SGHRS and CDR2 YFSETQ. The CDR3 spells CASSLAVSGGQETQYF. The CDR3 bases are TGCGCCAGCAGCTTGGCCGTTAGCGGGGGACAAGAGACCCAGTACTTC.